This TCR beta chain was profiled in a study of monozygotic twins with cystic fibrosis. Here immunoSEQ multiplex PCR was the method, and the copy in TCRdb shows in-frame clones only, minus some. The sample carries tens of thousands of clones, 95% to 98% recorded once. This CDR3 has 15 residues. Germline V gene lookup returns CDR1 SNHLY and CDR2 FYNNEI. The germline V and J ends were trimmed by 8 bases and 2 bases, with 15 bases remaining between them. Study conclusions and caveats: Low clonality (median roughly 0.01) suggested a mostly naive repertoire. In 13 of 16 pairs, V gene usage was closest to the co-twin's.

A word on this clone: Its antigen is currently unknown.

J is TRBJ1-4 and V is TRBV2, with D hard to call. Source material: blood. The TCR comes from a girl under 18 with cystic fibrosis. CDR3 amino acids: CASVGSVRTNEKLFF. The CDR3, as DNA: TGTGCCAGCGTCGGCAGTGTCAGGACTAATGAAAAACTGTTTTTT.